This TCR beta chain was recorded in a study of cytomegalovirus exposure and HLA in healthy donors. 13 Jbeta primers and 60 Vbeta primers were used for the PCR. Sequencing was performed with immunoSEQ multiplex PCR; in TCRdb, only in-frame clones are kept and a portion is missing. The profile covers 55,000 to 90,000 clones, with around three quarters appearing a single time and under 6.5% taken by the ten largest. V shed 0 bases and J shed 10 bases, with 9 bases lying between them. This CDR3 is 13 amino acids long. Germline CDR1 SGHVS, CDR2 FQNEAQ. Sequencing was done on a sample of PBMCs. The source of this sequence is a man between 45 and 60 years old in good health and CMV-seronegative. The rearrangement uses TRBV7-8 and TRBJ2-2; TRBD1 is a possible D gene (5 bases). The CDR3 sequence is CASSLAGPAELFF. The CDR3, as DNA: TGTGCCAGCAGCTTAGCGGGGCCGGCGGAGCTGTTTTTT.